The 22 T cell receptor beta chains in this list originate from one sample, sequenced in a study of blood T cell repertoires in COVID-19. Only in-frame clones appear in the TCRdb table, and some are missing; sequencing was by immunoSEQ multiplex PCR. The top ten clones hold roughly 13% of a sample with about 150,000 clones, over 75% of them seen once. The specimen was peripheral blood. These receptors all come from a man aged 70-80 years who had recovered from COVID-19.

V and J are TRBV28 and TRBJ2-1; possibly TRBD2 for D (6 bases). The CDR3 spans 15 residues. The germline CDR1 and CDR2 sequences are MDHEN and SYDVKM. Trimming cost V 3 bases and J 0 bases, with 9 bases left between them. This CDR3 is CASSFPDYSYNEQFF. CDR3 nucleotide sequence: TGTGCCAGCAGTTTCCCGGACTACTCCTACAATGAGCAGTTCTTC.

This chain connects TRBV6-1 to TRBJ1-5; possible D gene TRBD1, 5 bases. CDR1 is MNHNS, CDR2 SASEGT, per germline. The CDR3 is made up of 15 amino acids. V was cut by 2 bases and J by 10 bases, with 18 bases left in between. The CDR3 DNA is TGTGCCAGCAGTGAAATAAGCAGGGAGGTTACTCCCCAGCATTTT. Residues: CASSEISREVTPQHF.

This clone has just one count. The chain links TRBV19 to TRBJ1-2, with 8 nucleotides matching TRBD1. V gave up 4 bases and J gave up 1 base; unmatched junction bases: 5. Germline assignment: CDR1 LNHDA and CDR2 SQIVND (reference sequence). The CDR3 loop spans 15 amino acids. Here the CDR3 reads CASSSTGQGNYGYTF. In DNA form, the CDR3 reads TGTGCCAGTAGTAGCACTGGACAGGGTAACTATGGCTACACCTTC.

The V call is TRBV4-1, the J call TRBJ1-3; a possible D gene is TRBD1 (6 bases). The CDR3 length is 16 residues. CDR1 is MGHRA and CDR2 is YSYEKL in the germline V gene. Trimming left V 3 bases short and J 4 bases short, with 16 bases between. The CDR3 DNA is TGCGCCAGCAGCCATGCGAACAGGGAATTAGGAAACACCATATATTTT. It translates to CASSHANRELGNTIYF.

V gene TRBV4-1 combines with J gene TRBJ2-7; 14 bases match TRBD2. Germline V gene data show CDR1 as MGHRA and CDR2 as YSYEKL. V lost 4 bases, J lost 4 bases, and 6 bases stayed unmatched. The CDR3 is made up of 16 amino acids. The CDR3 loop is CASSPEGLAGEYEQYF. The CDR3 DNA sequence: TGCGCCAGCAGCCCAGAGGGACTAGCGGGAGAGTACGAGCAGTACTTC.

The chain combines TRBV2 with TRBJ1-2, with 7 positions matching TRBD1. The CDR3 contains 13 residues. The germline V gene encodes CDR1 SNHLY and CDR2 FYNNEI. With V trimmed by 9 bases and J by 2 bases, 6 bases remained unmatched. The CDR3 here is CARVPGQNYGYTF. The CDR3 nucleotides are TGTGCCAGAGTCCCGGGACAGAACTATGGCTACACCTTC.

This chain uses TRBV5-4 with TRBJ2-1, with 8 bases fitting TRBD1. Unmatched junction bases numbered 8, after V lost 4 bases and J lost 8 bases. Germline-derived CDR1 and CDR2 are SGHNT and YYREEE (reference sequence). CDR3 length equals 14 residues. The CDR3 reads CASSPWTGNDEQFF. In nucleotides, the CDR3 is TGTGCCAGCAGCCCCTGGACAGGGAACGATGAGCAGTTCTTC.

In DNA, the CDR3 is TGTGCCAGCAGTTTTTCCGGTGTCGAGCAGTACTTC. This codes for CASSFSGVEQYF. The chain carries TRBV12-3 or TRBV12-4 and TRBJ2-7; D is ambiguous. With 3 bases removed from V and 6 bases from J, the gap between germline ends came to 9 bases. The CDR3 has 12 residues.

This clone appeared once. V is TRBV4-2 and J is TRBJ1-5; D might be TRBD1 (5 bases). This CDR3 contains 16 residues. The V gene's germline CDR1 is LGHNA and CDR2 YNFKEQ. Trimming removed 0 bases from V and 2 bases from J, with 11 bases in between. The CDR3 here is CASSQDPQGGNQPQHF. The CDR3 DNA reads TGTGCCAGCAGCCAAGACCCACAAGGGGGCAATCAGCCCCAGCATTTT.

This chain joins TRBV5-4 and TRBJ1-1, with D tentatively TRBD1 (6 bases). V lost 4 bases and J lost 0, with 13 bases in between. Germline V gene data show CDR1 as SGHNT and CDR2 as YYREEE (reference sequence). This CDR3 has 15 amino acids. The CDR3 region is CASSKDRNMNTEAFF. DNA for the CDR3: TGTGCCAGCAGCAAAGACAGGAACATGAACACTGAAGCTTTCTTT. Based on the CDR3 plus reference TRBV5-4 and TRBJ1-1, the full variable domain is ETGVTQSPTHLIKTRGQQVTLRCSSQSGHNTVSWYQQALGQGPQFIFQYYREEENGRGNFPPRFSGLQFPNYSSELNVNALELDDSALYLCASSKDRNMNTEAFFGQGTRLTVV.

The chain has TRBV28 and TRBJ2-7, with 8 positions matching TRBD1. CDR1 and CDR2 (germline): MDHEN, SYDVKM. V lost 4 bases to trimming and J lost 6 bases; unmatched junction nucleotides: 11. The CDR3 contains 15 residues. The CDR3 sequence: CASSSSPQGASEQYF. The CDR3 coding sequence is TGTGCCAGCAGTTCGTCTCCTCAGGGGGCCTCCGAGCAGTACTTC.

The J gene is TRBJ2-1, the V gene TRBV18; D ambiguous. This CDR3 region has 15 residues. From germline, CDR1 is KGHSH and CDR2 LQKENI. Trimming removed 6 bases at V and 0 bases at J, with 12 bases between. CDR3 sequence (DNA): TGTGCCAGCTCCGAAGAGTACCCCTCCTACAATGAGCAGTTCTTC. Protein product: CASSEEYPSYNEQFF.

This chain connects TRBV4-1 to TRBJ2-2; no clear D gene. Per germline, CDR1 MGHRA and CDR2 YSYEKL. The V end was cut by 1 base, the J end by 3 bases, with 12 bases between. The CDR3 covers 16 residues. The CDR3: CASSQAESTYTGELFF. The CDR3 nucleotides are TGCGCCAGCAGCCAAGCTGAGAGCACTTACACCGGGGAGCTGTTTTTT.

The chain links TRBV5-1 to TRBJ1-1; 9 nucleotides line up with TRBD1. The J segment lost 1 base and the V segment lost 4 bases, leaving 2 bases of the junction unmatched. The CDR3 sequence is 14 residues long. Per germline, CDR1 SGHRS and CDR2 YFSETQ. The CDR3 sequence: CASSTGQGNTEAFF. The CDR3 DNA sequence: TGCGCCAGCAGCACGGGACAGGGGAACACTGAAGCTTTCTTT.

This clone appeared a few times. The rearrangement links TRBV5-4 to TRBJ1-6; D gene ambiguous. V was trimmed by 4 bases and J by 5 bases, leaving 7 bases between them. Germline loops: CDR1 SGHNT, CDR2 YYREEE (reference sequence). The CDR3 extends over 13 amino acids. CDR3 nucleotide sequence: TGTGCCAGCAGCGGCGGGAATAATTCACCCCTCCACTTT. Translated, it gives CASSGGNNSPLHF.

The rearrangement uses TRBV27 and TRBJ2-7, with a tentative D call TRBD1 (6 bases). In germline, CDR1 is MNHEY, CDR2 SMNVEV (reference sequence). Deletions cut 10 bases from V and 3 bases from J, with 25 bases between. The CDR3 length is 16 residues. The CDR3 sequence is CAKTDRIGVPCYEQYF. The CDR3 bases are TGTGCCAAGACGGACAGAATCGGAGTACCGTGCTACGAGCAGTACTTC.

This clone was found a few times. V and J are TRBV19 and TRBJ2-5; 9 bases fit TRBD2. V lost 9 bases, J lost 1 base, and 0 bases stayed unmatched. The CDR3 is made up of 12 amino acids. The germline V gene has CDR1 LNHDA and CDR2 SQIVND (reference sequence). Here the CDR3 reads CARREGQETQYF. The CDR3, as DNA: TGTGCCAGGCGGGAGGGCCAAGAGACCCAGTACTTC.

J is TRBJ2-7 and V is TRBV18, with D unclear. The ends were cut back, 6 bases at V and 2 bases at J, with 11 bases in the middle. The V gene's germline CDR1 is KGHSH and CDR2 LQKENI. CDR3 size: 13 residues. The DNA for the CDR3 is TGTGCCAGCTCCCTCACTGATACCTACGAGCAGTACTTC. As protein: CASSLTDTYEQYF.

V and J are TRBV4-2 and TRBJ1-3; D may be TRBD1 (5 bases). V lost 4 bases to trimming and J lost 3 bases, with 16 bases between them. The CDR3 loop spans 16 amino acids. From germline, CDR1 is LGHNA and CDR2 YNFKEQ. The CDR3 DNA reads TGTGCCAGCAGCCCGGCCTTTGGGGGGGTTGGAAACACCATATATTTT. Translation gives CASSPAFGGVGNTIYF.

A word on this clone: An end of the junction does not agree with germline; a read error may underlie this. The chain combines TRBV7-7 with TRBJ2-2; no clear D. The CDR3 is 14 amino acids. Germline lookup yields CDR1 SSHAT and CDR2 FNYEAQ (reference sequence). CDR3 amino acids: CASSLDRNTGELFF. The CDR3, as DNA: TGTGCTAGCAGCTTAGATAGGAACACCGGGGAGCTGTTTTTT.

This chain uses TRBV5-1 with TRBJ2-2; TRBD1 matches at 9 bases. CDR3 length equals 14 residues. From germline, CDR1 is SGHRS and CDR2 YFSETQ. V lost 4 bases to trimming and J lost 8 bases; unmatched junction nucleotides: 6. The CDR3 protein is CASSLDRGEGELFF. The DNA of the CDR3 is TGCGCCAGCAGCCTTGACAGGGGGGAAGGGGAGCTGTTTTTT.

The rearrangement uses TRBV19 and TRBJ1-4; 7 bases align to TRBD1. This CDR3 contains 16 residues. Germline trimming cut 6 bases from V and 0 bases from J; bases unmatched to any gene: 7. CDR1 LNHDA and CDR2 SQIVND come from the germline V gene (reference sequence). CDR3 in DNA: TGTGCCAGTAGCCTCGGACAGGCGCCAACTAATGAAAAACTGTTTTTT. Translating gives CASSLGQAPTNEKLFF. Supplemented by reference TRBV19 and TRBJ1-4, the full variable domain reads DGGITQSPKYLFRKEGQNVTLSCEQNLNHDAMYWYRQDPGQGLRLIYYSQIVNDFQKGDIAEGYSVSREKKESFPLTVTSAQKNPTAFYLCASSLGQAPTNEKLFFGSGTQLSVL.